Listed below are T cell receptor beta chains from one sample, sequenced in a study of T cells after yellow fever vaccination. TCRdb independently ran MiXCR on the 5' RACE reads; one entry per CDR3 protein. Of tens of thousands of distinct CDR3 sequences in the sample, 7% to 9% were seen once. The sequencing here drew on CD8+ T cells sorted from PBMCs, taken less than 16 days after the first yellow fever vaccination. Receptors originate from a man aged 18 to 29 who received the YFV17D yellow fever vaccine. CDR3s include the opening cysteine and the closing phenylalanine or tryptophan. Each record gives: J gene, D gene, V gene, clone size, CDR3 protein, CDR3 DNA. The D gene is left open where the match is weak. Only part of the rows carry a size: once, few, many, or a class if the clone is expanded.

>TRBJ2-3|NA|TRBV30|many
CAWAWAAMTDTQYF
TGTGCCTGGGCCTGGGCGGCAATGACAGATACGCAGTATTTT
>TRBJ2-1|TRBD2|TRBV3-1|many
CASSQDTGTAGGWIYNEQFF
TGTGCCAGCAGCCAAGATACCGGGACCGCGGGGGGCTGGATCTACAATGAGCAGTTCTTC
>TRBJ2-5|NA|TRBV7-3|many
CASSFGGRRETQYF
TGTGCCAGCAGCTTCGGGGGTAGAAGAGAGACCCAGTACTTC
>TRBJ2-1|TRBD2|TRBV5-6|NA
CASSPGVEGTTSRRIYNEQFF
TGTGCCAGCAGCCCCGGGGTGGAGGGGACTACTTCACGTCGGATCTACAATGAGCAGTTCTTC
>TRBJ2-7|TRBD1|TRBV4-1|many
CASSQRGTETGEQYF
TGCGCCAGCAGCCAGCGTGGGACAGAGACAGGCGAGCAGTACTTC
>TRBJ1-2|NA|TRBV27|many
CASGDSIFYGYTF
TGTGCCAGCGGAGACAGTATTTTCTATGGCTACACCTTC
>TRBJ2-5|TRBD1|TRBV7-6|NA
CASSFLDRGKETQYF
TGTGCCAGCAGCTTCCTCGACAGGGGGAAAGAGACCCAGTACTTC
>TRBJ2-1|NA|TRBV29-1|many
CSVQGLSRVDSYNEQFF
TGCAGCGTCCAAGGGTTATCGCGGGTTGACTCCTACAATGAGCAGTTCTTC
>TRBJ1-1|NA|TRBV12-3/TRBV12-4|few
CASTGGGVATEAFF
TGTGCCAGCACCGGGGGGGGAGTCGCCACTGAAGCTTTCTTT
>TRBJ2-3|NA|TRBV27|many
CASSFQGGDTQYF
TGTGCCAGCAGTTTTCAGGGGGGGGATACGCAGTATTTT
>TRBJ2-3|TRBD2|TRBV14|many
CASSQLTSGASTDTQYF
TGTGCCAGCAGCCAGCTAACTAGCGGAGCCTCCACAGATACGCAGTATTTT
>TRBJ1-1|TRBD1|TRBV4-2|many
CASSPLGQGTNTEAFF
TGTGCCAGCAGCCCCCTCGGACAGGGCACGAACACTGAAGCTTTCTTT
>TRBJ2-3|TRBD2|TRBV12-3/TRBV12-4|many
CASTPSGDGTDTQYF
TGTGCCAGTACCCCCAGCGGGGATGGCACAGATACGCAGTATTTT
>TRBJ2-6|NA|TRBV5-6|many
CASSLGGGANVLTF
TGTGCCAGCAGCTTGGGGGGCGGGGCCAACGTCCTGACTTTC
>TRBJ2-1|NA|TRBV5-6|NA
CASSLGAGSSYNEQFF
TGTGCCAGCAGCTTGGGTGCGGGAAGCTCCTACAATGAGCAGTTCTTC
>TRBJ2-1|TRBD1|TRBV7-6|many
CASSLTGGPNLFF
TGTGCCAGCAGCCTGACAGGGGGCCCCAATCTGTTCTTC
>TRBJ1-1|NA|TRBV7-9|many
CASSSLRTRRDTEAFF
TGTGCCAGCAGCTCCCTCCGAACAAGGAGGGACACTGAAGCTTTCTTT
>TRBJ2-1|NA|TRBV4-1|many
CASSQDEGIMTGSKGQFF
TGCGCCAGCAGCCAAGACGAGGGGATTATGACGGGCTCCAAGGGGCAGTTCTTC
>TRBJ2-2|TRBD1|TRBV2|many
CASSLRGPNTGELFF
TGTGCCAGCAGCCTAAGGGGGCCGAACACCGGGGAGCTGTTTTTT
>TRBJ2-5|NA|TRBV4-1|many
CASQVTSGPGVGTQYF
TGCGCCAGTCAGGTCACATCGGGACCCGGAGTAGGTACCCAGTACTTC
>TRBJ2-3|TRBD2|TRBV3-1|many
CASSQLNKAGGSPTDTQYF
TGTGCCAGCAGCCAACTAAATAAAGCGGGGGGATCCCCCACAGATACGCAGTATTTT
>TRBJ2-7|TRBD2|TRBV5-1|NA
CASSISLAGGPSEQYF
TGCGCCAGCAGCATCTCCCTAGCGGGGGGGCCGAGCGAGCAGTACTTC
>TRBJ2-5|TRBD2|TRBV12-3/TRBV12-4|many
CASRRRLAGGSIQETQYF
TGTGCCAGCAGACGCCGACTAGCGGGGGGATCAATCCAAGAGACCCAGTACTTC
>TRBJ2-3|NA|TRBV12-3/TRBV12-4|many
CASSLWGRAGSDTQYF
TGTGCCAGCAGTCTATGGGGCAGGGCGGGGTCAGATACGCAGTATTTT
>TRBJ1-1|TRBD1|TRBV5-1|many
CASSPKWEGASTEAFF
TGCGCCAGCAGCCCCAAATGGGAGGGGGCAAGCACTGAAGCTTTCTTT
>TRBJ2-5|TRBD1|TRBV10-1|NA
CASSERTGAKETQYF
TGCGCCAGCAGTGAGAGGACAGGGGCGAAGGAGACCCAGTACTTC
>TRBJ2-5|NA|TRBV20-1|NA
CIARDTWPRQETQYF
TGCATTGCTAGAGATACTTGGCCTAGGCAAGAGACCCAGTACTTC
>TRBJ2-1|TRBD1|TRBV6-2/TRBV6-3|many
CASSTSPDRGREFF
TGTGCCAGCAGTACAAGCCCGGACAGGGGGAGGGAGTTCTTC
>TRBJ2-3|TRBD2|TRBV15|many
CATTRVPGGTDTQYF
TGTGCCACCACCCGAGTCCCGGGGGGGACAGATACGCAGTATTTT
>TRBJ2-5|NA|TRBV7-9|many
CASSLEEGEETQYF
TGTGCCAGCAGCCTCGAGGAAGGGGAAGAGACCCAGTACTTC
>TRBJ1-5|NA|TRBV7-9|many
CASSFGLGANQPQHF
TGTGCCAGCAGCTTTGGACTGGGAGCAAATCAGCCCCAGCATTTT
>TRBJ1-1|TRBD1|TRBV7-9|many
CASSTGTGSNTEAFF
TGTGCCAGCAGCACCGGGACAGGTTCGAACACTGAAGCTTTCTTT
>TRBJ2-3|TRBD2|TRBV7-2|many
CASSLVGLAGGTDTQYF
TGTGCCAGCAGCTTAGTGGGACTAGCGGGGGGCACAGATACGCAGTATTTT
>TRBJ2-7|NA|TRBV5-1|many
CASNDREGYEQYF
TGCGCCAGCAACGACAGGGAGGGGTACGAGCAGTACTTC
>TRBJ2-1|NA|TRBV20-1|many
CSAGAGRFYNEQFF
TGCAGTGCTGGCGCGGGGCGATTCTACAATGAGCAGTTCTTC
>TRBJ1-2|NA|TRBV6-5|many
CASSTAIGGYGYTF
TGTGCCAGCAGTACCGCCATAGGCGGCTATGGCTACACCTTC
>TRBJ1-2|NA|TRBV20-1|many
CSARGPDNRGYTF
TGCAGTGCTAGGGGCCCGGACAACCGAGGCTACACCTTC
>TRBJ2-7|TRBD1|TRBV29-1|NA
CSFRDRGHYEQYF
TGCAGCTTCCGGGACAGGGGGCATTACGAGCAGTACTTC
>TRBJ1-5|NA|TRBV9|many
CASSVEGGPLSNQPQHF
TGTGCCAGCAGCGTCGAAGGGGGTCCTCTTAGCAATCAGCCCCAGCATTTT
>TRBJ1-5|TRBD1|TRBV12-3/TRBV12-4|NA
CASTADRINQPQHF
TGTGCCAGCACCGCGGACAGGATAAATCAGCCCCAGCATTTT
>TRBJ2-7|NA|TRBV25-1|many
CASSEYGGGGEQYF
TGTGCCAGCAGTGAATATGGTGGGGGTGGCGAGCAGTACTTC
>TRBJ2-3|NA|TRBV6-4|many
CASSDGVGGGDTQYF
TGTGCCAGCAGTGACGGAGTCGGGGGTGGTGATACGCAGTATTTT
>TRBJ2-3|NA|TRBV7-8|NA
CASLVGLGTDTQYF
TGTGCCAGCCTTGTGGGACTCGGCACAGATACGCAGTATTTT
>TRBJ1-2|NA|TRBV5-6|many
CASSLGTARYGYTF
TGTGCCAGCAGCTTGGGGACGGCGAGATATGGCTACACCTTC
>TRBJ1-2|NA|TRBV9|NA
CASSPSKTAYGYTF
TGTGCCAGCAGCCCCTCGAAGACAGCCTATGGCTACACCTTC
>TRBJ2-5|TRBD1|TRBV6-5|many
CASSPGTDQETQYF
TGTGCCAGCAGTCCCGGGACAGACCAAGAGACCCAGTACTTC
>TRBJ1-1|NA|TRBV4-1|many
CASSQVAAGGGTEAFF
TGCGCCAGCAGCCAAGTCGCGGCGGGGGGAGGTACTGAAGCTTTCTTT
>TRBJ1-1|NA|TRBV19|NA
CASSRGQNTEAFF
TGTGCCAGTAGTAGGGGGCAGAACACTGAAGCTTTCTTT
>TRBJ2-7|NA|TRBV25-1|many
CASRTLYEQYF
TGTGCCAGCCGAACCCTCTACGAGCAGTACTTC
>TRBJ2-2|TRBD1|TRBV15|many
CATSRVVTGGTGELFF
TGTGCCACCAGCAGGGTGGTGACAGGGGGCACCGGGGAGCTGTTTTTT
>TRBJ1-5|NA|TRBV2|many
CASSEATQGGQPQHF
TGTGCCAGCAGTGAAGCGACACAGGGAGGTCAGCCCCAGCATTTT
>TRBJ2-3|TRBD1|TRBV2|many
CASRGLRDREGADTQYF
TGTGCCAGCAGAGGACTAAGGGACAGGGAAGGAGCGGATACGCAGTATTTT
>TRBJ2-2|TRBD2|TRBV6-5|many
CASSYSWGGNTGELFF
TGTGCCAGCAGTTACTCGTGGGGGGGGAACACCGGGGAGCTGTTTTTT
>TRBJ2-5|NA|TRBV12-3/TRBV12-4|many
CASRPSTTRQETQYF
TGTGCCAGCAGACCCAGTACGACTAGACAAGAGACCCAGTACTTC
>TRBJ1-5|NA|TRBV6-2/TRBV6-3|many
CASSSWDGGQPQHF
TGTGCCAGCAGTTCCTGGGACGGCGGGCAGCCCCAGCATTTT
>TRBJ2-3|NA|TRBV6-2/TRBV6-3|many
CASSYSWRDTQYF
TGTGCCAGCAGTTACTCATGGCGTGATACGCAGTATTTT
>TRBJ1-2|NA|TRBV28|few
CASSPHAGDLNYGYTF
TGTGCCAGCAGTCCTCATGCGGGGGATCTTAACTATGGCTACACCTTC
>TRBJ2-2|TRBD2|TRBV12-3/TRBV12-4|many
CASTKNGLAGVTNTGELFF
TGTGCCAGTACGAAGAATGGACTAGCGGGGGTTACAAACACCGGGGAGCTGTTTTTT
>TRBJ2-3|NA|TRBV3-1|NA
CASSQETTSRARTDMQYF
TGTGCCAGCAGCCAAGAAACTACTAGCAGGGCTCGCACAGATATGCAGTATTTT